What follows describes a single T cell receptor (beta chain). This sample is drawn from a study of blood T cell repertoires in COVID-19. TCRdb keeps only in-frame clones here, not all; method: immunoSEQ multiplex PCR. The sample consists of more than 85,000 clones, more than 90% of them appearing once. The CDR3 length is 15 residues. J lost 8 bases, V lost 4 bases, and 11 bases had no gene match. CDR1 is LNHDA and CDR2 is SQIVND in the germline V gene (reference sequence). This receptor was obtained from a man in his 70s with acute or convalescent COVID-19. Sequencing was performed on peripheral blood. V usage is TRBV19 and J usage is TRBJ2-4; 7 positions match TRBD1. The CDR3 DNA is TGTGCCAGTAGTACTCTCGACAGGGCTGGGGACATTCAGTACTTC. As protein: CASSTLDRAGDIQYF.